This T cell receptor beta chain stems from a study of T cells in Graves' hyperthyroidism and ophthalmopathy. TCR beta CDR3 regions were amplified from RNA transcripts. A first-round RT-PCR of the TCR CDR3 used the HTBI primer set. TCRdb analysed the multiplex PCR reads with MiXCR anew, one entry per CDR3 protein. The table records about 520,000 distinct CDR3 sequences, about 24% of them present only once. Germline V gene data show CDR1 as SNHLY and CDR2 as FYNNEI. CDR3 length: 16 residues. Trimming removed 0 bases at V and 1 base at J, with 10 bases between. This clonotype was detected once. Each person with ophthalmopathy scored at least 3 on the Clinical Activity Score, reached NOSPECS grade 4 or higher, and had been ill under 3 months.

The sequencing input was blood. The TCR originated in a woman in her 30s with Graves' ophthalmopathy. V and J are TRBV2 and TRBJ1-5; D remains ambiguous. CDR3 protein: CASSEALGESNQPQHF. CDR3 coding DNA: TGTGCCAGCAGTGAAGCGCTTGGGGAAAGCAATCAGCCCCAGCATTTT.